This T cell receptor beta chain was profiled in a study of T cells in Graves' hyperthyroidism and ophthalmopathy. Notes on the study in general: Most clonotypes expanded in thyroid above 0.001 were likewise present in blood. Ophthalmopathy was predicted by the model a median of approximately 6.6 months ahead of onset. Ophthalmopathy and stable hyperthyroidism were separated by a 13 V-J model.

The CDR3 is 12 residues long. Germline CDR1 is SGHNT and CDR2 is YENEEA. J lost 7 bases, V lost 6 bases, and 2 bases had no gene match. Fresh peripheral blood, roughly 9.8 ml of it, supplied the PBMCs. RNA transcripts yielded amplified TCR beta CDR3 regions. HTBI primers were used for first-round RT-PCR of the TCR CDR3. TCRdb reprocessed the multiplex PCR reads via MiXCR and lists one record per CDR3 protein. The profile covers about 740,000 distinct CDR3 sequences, with around 13% appearing a single time and more than 8.5% taken by the ten largest. This clonotype was seen many times. Its antigen remains unidentified.

This TCR came from a woman aged 18-29 years with Graves' hyperthyroidism. The rearrangement joins TRBV11-3 to TRBJ1-2; 10 bases fit TRBD1. Sequenced input: blood. The CDR3 DNA reads as TGTGCCAGCAGGACAGGGGGCGGTGGCTACACCTTC. This translates into CASRTGGGGYTF.